The 3 T cell receptor beta chains below were found in one sample sequenced in a study of neoadjuvant anti-PD-1 for oral cavity cancer. This table comes from immunoSEQ multiplex PCR, and its TCRdb copy is limited to in-frame clones, with some not included. The sample has 15,000 to 20,000 clones, 65% to 75% seen once. This specimen consisted of PBMCs, obtained before nivolumab (anti-PD-1) treatment. These receptors were obtained from a person between 40 and 79 years old with oral cavity squamous cell carcinoma.

The V gene is TRBV4-1, the J gene TRBJ1-2; 9 bases align to TRBD1. The germline gives CDR1 MGHRA, CDR2 YSYEKL. CDR3 length equals 17 residues. V trimming: 0 bases; J trimming: 6 bases; junction bases outside the gene matches: 11. The DNA of the CDR3 is TGCGCCAGCAGCCAAGATTCGATCGGGGACAGGGAGGATGGCTACACCTTC. It encodes CASSQDSIGDREDGYTF.

The CDR3 DNA is TGTGCCAGTACTTCCGGGGGGCGCAGACAGCCCCAGCATTTT. Translated: CASTSGGRRQPQHF. This chain joins TRBV2 and TRBJ1-5; D is perhaps TRBD1 (6 bases). CDR1 SNHLY and CDR2 FYNNEI come from the germline V gene. Trimming shortened V by 9 bases and J by 7 bases, and 19 bases separated the two germline ends. CDR3 length: 14 amino acids.

This clone was counted only a few times. J is TRBJ2-7 and V is TRBV12-5; D not certain. In germline, CDR1 is LGHNT, CDR2 FRNRAP. Trimming took off 7 bases at V and 7 bases at J, with 14 bases between the two ends. The CDR3 runs to 12 residues. The CDR3 here is CASAASLGEQYF. CDR3 nucleotide sequence: TGTGCTAGTGCCGCCTCCTTGGGGGAGCAGTACTTC.